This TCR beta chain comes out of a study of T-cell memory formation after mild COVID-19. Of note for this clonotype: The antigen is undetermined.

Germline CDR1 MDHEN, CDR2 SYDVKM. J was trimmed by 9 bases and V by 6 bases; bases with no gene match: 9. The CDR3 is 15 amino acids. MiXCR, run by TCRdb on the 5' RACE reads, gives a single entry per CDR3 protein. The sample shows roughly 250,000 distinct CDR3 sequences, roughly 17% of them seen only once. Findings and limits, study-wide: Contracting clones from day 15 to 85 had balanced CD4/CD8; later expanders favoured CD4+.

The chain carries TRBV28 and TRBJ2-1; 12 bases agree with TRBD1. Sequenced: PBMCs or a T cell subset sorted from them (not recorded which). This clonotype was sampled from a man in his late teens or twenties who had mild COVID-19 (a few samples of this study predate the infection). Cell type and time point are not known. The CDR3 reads CASSTSGTGGSEQFF. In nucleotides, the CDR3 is TGTGCCAGCAGCACTTCCGGGACAGGGGGCAGTGAGCAGTTCTTC.